Below are 14 T cell receptor beta chains sequenced from a single sample in a study of T cells in Graves' hyperthyroidism and ophthalmopathy. There were TCR beta CDR3 regions amplified from RNA transcripts. In the first-round RT-PCR of the TCR CDR3, the HTBI primer set was used. One entry per CDR3 protein, called by TCRdb with MiXCR from the multiplex PCR reads. There are 340,000 or so distinct CDR3 sequences in the sample; approximately 18% occur only once, and 49% lies in the top ten. Input material: blood. Receptor source: a woman between 45 and 65 years old with Graves' hyperthyroidism.

This clonotype was counted between two and nine times. The chain links TRBV30 to TRBJ2-1; 10 bases line up with TRBD2. Trimming removed 0 bases from V and 5 bases from J; junction bases left unmatched: 4. CDR3 length: 15 amino acids. The V gene's germline CDR1 is GTSNPN and CDR2 SVGIG (reference sequence). The CDR3 DNA reads as TGTGCCTGGAGTGTATGGACTAGCGGACACAATGAGCAGTTCTTC. Translation: CAWSVWTSGHNEQFF.

The J gene is TRBJ1-3, the V gene TRBV28; tentative D call: TRBD1 (6 bases). Trimming pared 8 bases from V and 6 bases from J, leaving 14 bases between. CDR1 MDHEN and CDR2 SYDVKM come from the germline V gene. CDR3 size: 13 residues. This CDR3 is CASGGPEENTIYF. The CDR3 nucleotides are TGTGCCAGCGGGGGGCCGGAGGAAAACACCATATATTTT.

The chain combines TRBV19 with TRBJ2-3; D not resolved. This CDR3 region has 16 residues. CDR1 is LNHDA, CDR2 SQIVND, per germline (reference sequence). V shed 6 bases and J shed 0 bases, with 16 bases lying between them. The CDR3 DNA follows: TGTGCCAGTAGGAGGCTAGACTCACAGAGCACAGATACGCAGTATTTT. The encoded protein is CASRRLDSQSTDTQYF.

The rearrangement uses TRBV15 and TRBJ2-3, with D possibly matching TRBD1 (6 bases). The germline CDR1 and CDR2 sequences are LNHNV and YYDKDF (reference sequence). There are 15 residues in the CDR3. V was shortened by 3 bases and J by 4 bases, with 14 bases between the two germline ends. CDR3 residues: CATSSKRGGSDTQYF. Written as DNA, the CDR3 is TGTGCCACCAGCAGTAAGAGAGGGGGTTCAGATACGCAGTATTTT.

The rearrangement links TRBV2 to TRBJ2-5; a possible D gene is TRBD2 (7 bases). CDR3 size: 14 residues. The germline gives CDR1 SNHLY, CDR2 FYNNEI. V was cut by 7 bases and J by 3 bases, with 15 bases left in between. The CDR3 region is CASNGRGPEETQYF. CDR3 sequence (DNA): TGTGCCAGCAACGGGCGGGGGCCTGAAGAGACCCAGTACTTC.

The rearrangement joins TRBV19 to TRBJ1-4; D is ambiguous. This CDR3 is built from 14 residues. The germline V gene has CDR1 LNHDA and CDR2 SQIVND (reference sequence). Between the trimmed V and J ends, which lost 3 bases and 5 bases, there was a span of 10 bases. The CDR3, as DNA: TGTGCCAGTAGTATTGAATCGAAGAATGAAAAACTGTTTTTT. It codes for CASSIESKNEKLFF. The whole variable domain, remainder taken from reference TRBV19 and TRBJ1-4, is DGGITQSPKYLFRKEGQNVTLSCEQNLNHDAMYWYRQDPGQGLRLIYYSQIVNDFQKGDIAEGYSVSREKKESFPLTVTSAQKNPTAFYLCASSIESKNEKLFFGSGTQLSVL.

The chain has TRBV19 and TRBJ1-1; tentative D call: TRBD1 (5 bases). This CDR3 spans 14 amino acids. V lost 5 bases to trimming and J lost 4 bases, with 14 bases between them. Germline lookup yields CDR1 LNHDA and CDR2 SQIVND (reference sequence). Written as DNA, the CDR3 is TGTGCCAGTAGTGGAGGGACCGGGGGCACTGAAGCTTTCTTT. It translates to CASSGGTGGTEAFF.

This clonotype was seen many times. The gene calls are TRBV20-1 and TRBJ1-1; TRBD1 aligns across 9 bases. The CDR3 spans 13 residues. Trimming cost V 6 bases and J 7 bases; bases outside gene matches: 9. CDR1 and CDR2 from the germline V gene are DFQATT and SNEGSKA (reference sequence). The chain's CDR3 is CSAWDREVVEAFF. For the CDR3, the DNA is TGCAGTGCCTGGGACAGGGAGGTTGTTGAAGCTTTCTTT.

This clonotype was found a few times. The V call is TRBV4-1, the J call TRBJ1-1, with 11 nucleotides matching TRBD1. Trimming cost V 4 bases and J 1 base; bases outside gene matches: 5. This CDR3 region has 16 residues. Germline CDR1 MGHRA, CDR2 YSYEKL. Here the CDR3 reads CASSPDRGLRNTEAFF. In DNA form, the CDR3 reads TGCGCCAGCAGCCCGGACAGGGGGCTTAGGAACACTGAAGCTTTCTTT.

The chain has TRBV11-2 and TRBJ2-1; 12 nucleotides agree with TRBD1. V trimming: 0 bases; J trimming: 8 bases; junction bases outside the gene matches: 5. CDR3 size: 16 residues. CDR1 and CDR2 from the germline V gene are SGHAT and FQNNGV. For the CDR3, the DNA is TGTGCCAGCAGCTTAGATGGGACAGGGGGCGTAGATGAGCAGTTCTTC. Translating it yields CASSLDGTGGVDEQFF.

This clonotype was seen ten or more times. The chain combines TRBV19 with TRBJ2-1; tentative D call: TRBD1 (5 bases). Trimming removed 6 bases from V and 1 base from J, with 10 bases in between. The V gene's germline CDR1 is LNHDA and CDR2 SQIVND (reference sequence). This CDR3 spans 14 amino acids. For the CDR3, the DNA is TGTGCCAGTAGCGTCCAGGGATCCTACAATGAGCAGTTCTTC. This encodes CASSVQGSYNEQFF.

Only a few counts were recorded for this clonotype. The chain couples TRBV20-1 to TRBJ2-5; no definite D call. CDR1 and CDR2 (germline): DFQATT, SNEGSKA (reference sequence). The length of the CDR3 is 13 residues. V lost 2 bases to trimming and J lost 9 bases, with 16 bases between them. CDR3 loop: CSARILTEGAQYF. CDR3 DNA: TGCAGTGCTAGAATTTTGACGGAAGGTGCCCAGTACTTC.

This clonotype has more than one count but fewer than ten. This sequence joins TRBV12-3 or TRBV12-4 and TRBJ2-6; TRBD2 agrees at 7 bases. The junction had 2 bases not matched to a gene; V was cut back by 2 bases and J by 1 base. The CDR3 is 16 residues long. CDR3 loop: CASSLSGGSGANVLTF. CDR3 in DNA: TGTGCCAGCAGTTTATCGGGGGGATCTGGGGCCAACGTCCTGACTTTC.

The V gene is TRBV20-1, the J gene TRBJ2-5; possibly TRBD2 for D (7 bases). CDR1 is DFQATT, CDR2 SNEGSKA, per germline (reference sequence). The V gene lost 0 bases and the J gene lost 5 bases, with 16 bases spanning the gap. The CDR3 is 15 residues long. The DNA for the CDR3 is TGCAGTGCTAGAGATCTGGTCAGGGGAGGGGAGACCCAGTACTTC. Protein product: CSARDLVRGGETQYF.